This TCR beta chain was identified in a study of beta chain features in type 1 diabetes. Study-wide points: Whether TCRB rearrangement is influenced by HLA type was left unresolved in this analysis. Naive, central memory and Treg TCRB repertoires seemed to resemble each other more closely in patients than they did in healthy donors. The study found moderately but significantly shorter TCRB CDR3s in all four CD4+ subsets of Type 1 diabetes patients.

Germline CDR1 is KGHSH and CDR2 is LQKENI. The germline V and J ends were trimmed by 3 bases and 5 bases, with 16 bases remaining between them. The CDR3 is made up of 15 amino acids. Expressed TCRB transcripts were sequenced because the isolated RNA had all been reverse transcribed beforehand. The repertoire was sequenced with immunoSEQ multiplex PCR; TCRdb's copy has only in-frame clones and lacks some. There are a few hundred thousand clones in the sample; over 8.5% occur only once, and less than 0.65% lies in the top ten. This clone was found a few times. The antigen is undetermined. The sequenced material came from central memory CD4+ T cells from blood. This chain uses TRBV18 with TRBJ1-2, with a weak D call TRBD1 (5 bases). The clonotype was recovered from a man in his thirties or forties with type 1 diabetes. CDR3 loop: CASSPNKGSLYGYTF. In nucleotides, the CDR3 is TGTGCCAGCTCACCCAACAAGGGGAGCCTATATGGCTACACCTTC.